Listed here are 9 T cell receptor beta chains from one sample, sequenced in a study of T cell repertoires in cytomegalovirus infection. Which antigens these TCRs recognize remains unknown. TCRdb processed the reads anew with MiXCR; each CDR3 protein has one entry. The table records 750,000 to 950,000 distinct CDR3 sequences, almost 30% of them present only once. This sample comprised cultured CD8+ T cells from PBMCs, obtained from culture after CMV antigen stimulation. These receptors came from a human donor in good health (CMV status not recorded). Some clones in this sample may be carry-over from other donors' samples.

The rearrangement joins TRBV7-9 to TRBJ2-4; D ambiguous. The V end was cut by 4 bases, the J end by 0 bases, with 10 bases between. In germline, CDR1 is SEHNR, CDR2 FQNEAQ (reference sequence). The CDR3 consists of 15 residues. DNA for the CDR3: TGTGCCAGCAGCTCCCCCAGCTTAGCCAAAAACATTCAGTACTTC. Residues: CASSSPSLAKNIQYF. Full variable domain (remainder filled in from reference TRBV7-9 and TRBJ2-4): DTGVSQNPRHKITKRGQNVTFRCDPISEHNRLYWYRQTLGQGPEFLTYFQNEAQLEKSRLLSDRFSAERPKGSFSTLEIQRTEQGDSAMYLCASSSPSLAKNIQYFGAGTRLSVL.

The chain uses TRBV12-3 or TRBV12-4 and TRBJ1-2, with no clear D. The CDR3 length is 14 residues. V dropped 8 bases and J dropped 6 bases, with 19 bases sitting between them. CDR3 nucleotides: TGTGCCAGCTCTCCCAGCGCGGGGAGGGATGGCTACACCTTC. Protein: CASSPSAGRDGYTF.

The chain joins TRBV27 to TRBJ2-2, with 7 bases fitting TRBD2. In germline, CDR1 is MNHEY, CDR2 SMNVEV (reference sequence). Trimming removed 5 bases from V and 9 bases from J; junction bases left unmatched: 12. The CDR3 spans 15 residues. The CDR3: CASSPRGGTARELFF. Written as DNA, the CDR3 is TGTGCCAGCAGTCCACGGGGAGGGACCGCCCGGGAGCTGTTTTTT.

The chain employs TRBV11-2 and TRBJ2-7, with a possible D match to TRBD2 (5 bases). This CDR3 spans 16 amino acids. From germline, CDR1 is SGHAT and CDR2 FQNNGV. V was shortened by 2 bases and J by 2 bases, with 16 bases between the two germline ends. CDR3 nucleotide sequence: TGTGCCAGCAGCTTAAGTCTGGGAGAAGTTCCCTACGAGCAGTACTTC. Translation gives CASSLSLGEVPYEQYF.

The sample holds a few counts of this clonotype. CDR3 DNA: TGTGCCAGCAGTTTACTTTGGGCAAAATCACCCCTCCACTTT. Protein sequence: CASSLLWAKSPLHF. The V gene is TRBV28, the J gene TRBJ1-6; D gene uncertain. Trimming took off 2 bases at V and 10 bases at J, with 12 bases between the two ends. The CDR3 is 14 residues long. The V gene's germline CDR1 is MDHEN and CDR2 SYDVKM. Variable domain in full (rest from reference TRBV28 and TRBJ1-6): DVKVTQSSRYLVKRTGEKVFLECVQDMDHENMFWYRQDPGLGLRLIYFSYDVKMKEKGDIPEGYSVSREKKERFSLILESASTNQTSMYLCASSLLWAKSPLHFGNGTRLTVT.

This clonotype was detected many times. The chain has TRBV7-8 and TRBJ2-1, with D possibly TRBD1 on 6 matching bases. Germline V CDR1 and CDR2: SGHVS, FQNEAQ. CDR3 size: 14 residues. V was pared by 6 bases and J by 5 bases, with 14 bases between. This CDR3 is CASRPGTGNNEQFF. DNA of the CDR3: TGTGCCAGCAGACCTGGTACAGGGAACAATGAGCAGTTCTTC.

At least ten counts were recorded for this clonotype. This sequence joins TRBV12-3 or TRBV12-4 and TRBJ2-5, with D possibly TRBD1 on 6 matching bases. The V gene lost 5 bases and the J gene lost 1 base, with 17 bases spanning the gap. The CDR3 loop spans 16 amino acids. The chain's CDR3 is CASSPSTGWGQETQYF. CDR3 bases: TGTGCCAGCAGTCCATCGACAGGATGGGGCCAAGAGACCCAGTACTTC.

The chain recombines TRBV12-3 or TRBV12-4 with TRBJ2-1, with 10 positions matching TRBD1. There are 12 residues in the CDR3. V shed 7 bases and J 14 bases; nucleotides not matched to a gene: 8. In nucleotides, the CDR3 is TGTGCCAGCACCATACCGGGACAGGGGAAGTTCTTC. Its translation: CASTIPGQGKFF.

Many counts were recorded for this clonotype. The V and J genes are TRBV11-2 and TRBJ2-3; TRBD2 aligns across 13 bases. The CDR3 covers 16 residues. Germline V CDR1 and CDR2: SGHAT, FQNNGV. J was trimmed by 2 bases and V by 5 bases; bases with no gene match: 4. In DNA form, the CDR3 reads TGTGCCAGCAGCAGACTAGCGGGGGGCTACACAGATACGCAGTATTTT. As protein: CASSRLAGGYTDTQYF.